This T cell receptor beta chain stems from a study of T cells after yellow fever vaccination. Study details: Researchers used SMART-Seq v4 Ultra Low Input to prepare fractions that had low cell numbers. Whole-study results and caveats: Highly abundant clonotypes carried over from the bulk population could end up in FACS-sorted repertoires as contaminants. Most clones from primary vaccination were detected again post-booster (about 95% CD4, roughly 85% CD8).

A word on this clonotype: Its antigen is currently unknown.

TCR cDNA, made by 5'RACE template switching, carried an added universal primer site and UMIs. TCRdb processed the 5' RACE reads anew with MiXCR; each CDR3 protein has one entry. There are approximately 550,000 distinct CDR3 sequences in the sample; about a fifth occur only once, and approximately 14% lies in the top ten. This TCR was sampled from a man under 40 who received the YFV17D yellow fever vaccine. The sample in question was PBMCs, obtained 15 days after the yellow fever booster vaccination.

The CDR3, as DNA: TGTGCCAGTAGTAATTTGTGGGACAGGGGATCTCACGAGCAGTACTTC. Translation: CASSNLWDRGSHEQYF. V is TRBV19 and J is TRBJ2-7; the match to TRBD1 covers 10 bases. The CDR3 length is 16 residues. Germline V gives CDR1 LNHDA, CDR2 SQIVND (reference sequence). J lost 5 bases, V lost 4 bases, and 11 bases had no gene match.